The clone carrying this T cell receptor beta chain came up many times. This entry belongs to a study of read filtering for tumor transcriptome and immune sequencing. From roughly 400 ng of RNA, a library with molecular barcoded alpha/delta and beta/gamma adaptors was made. MiXCR was run by TCRdb on the reads, yielding one entry per CDR3 protein. The data contain more than 55,000 distinct CDR3 sequences, 20% of them seen just once; the ten biggest clones take up 17%. This CDR3 region has 13 residues. Germline values: CDR1 SQVTM, CDR2 ANQGSEA. V shed 6 bases and J shed 2 bases, with 12 bases lying between them.

The material sequenced was a population of CD138-negative cells sorted from bone marrow. V usage is TRBV29-1 and J usage is TRBJ2-3; D gene uncertain. The sequence derives from a donor at least 40 years old with multiple myeloma. CDR3 nucleotides: TGCAGCGTCCCGACCGAGAACACAGATACGCAGTATTTT. Translated: CSVPTENTDTQYF.